This T cell receptor beta chain was recorded in a study of T cell responses to AZD1222 COVID-19 vaccine. Sequencing was performed with immunoSEQ multiplex PCR; in TCRdb, only in-frame clones are kept and a portion is missing. The table lists fewer than 110,000 clones, about 87% of them singletons, with 20% to 25% in the top ten. The receptor was derived from an adult in good health. The material was peripheral blood, obtained on day 0 of AZD1222 vaccination.

CDR3 loop: CASSSGGNSYEQYF. DNA of the CDR3: TGTGCCAGCAGCTCGGGGGGCAACTCCTACGAGCAGTACTTC. The chain uses TRBV7-2 and TRBJ2-7; D is possibly TRBD2 (7 bases). The V gene's germline CDR1 is SGHTA and CDR2 FQGNSA. CDR3 length equals 14 residues. Trimming stripped 4 bases from V and 0 bases from J, with 10 bases between.